Sequencing of this T cell receptor (beta chain) was carried out in a study of CD8 T cells in Susac syndrome. V gave up 7 bases and J gave up 1 base, with 22 bases separating them. There are 16 residues in the CDR3. Germline CDR1 is GTSNPN and CDR2 is SVGIG (reference sequence). RNA amounts of about 0.5 to 1 ug underwent reverse transcription with random hexamers. With immunoSEQ multiplex PCR, TCR beta CDR3 was amplified across 54 Vbeta and 13 Jbeta. TCRdb re-derived calls from the immunoSEQ multiplex PCR reads in MiXCR, one entry per CDR3 protein. The sample lists under 200,000 distinct CDR3 sequences, approximately 96% seen once, with roughly 0.13% in the top ten.

The source is a human donor in good health. V is TRBV30 and J is TRBJ1-2; possibly TRBD1 for D (5 bases). The sequenced material came from CD4+ T cells from PBMCs. In DNA form, the CDR3 reads TGTGCCTCTCCTTTCGCCGGGACTACTAGTAACTATGGCTACACCTTC. Protein sequence: CASPFAGTTSNYGYTF. Supplemented by reference TRBV30 and TRBJ1-2, the full variable domain reads SQTIHQWPATLVQPVGSPLSLECTVEGTSNPNLYWYRQAAGRGLQLLFYSVGIGQISSEVPQNLSASRPQDRQFILSSKKLLLSDSGFYLCASPFAGTTSNYGYTFGSGTRLTVV.